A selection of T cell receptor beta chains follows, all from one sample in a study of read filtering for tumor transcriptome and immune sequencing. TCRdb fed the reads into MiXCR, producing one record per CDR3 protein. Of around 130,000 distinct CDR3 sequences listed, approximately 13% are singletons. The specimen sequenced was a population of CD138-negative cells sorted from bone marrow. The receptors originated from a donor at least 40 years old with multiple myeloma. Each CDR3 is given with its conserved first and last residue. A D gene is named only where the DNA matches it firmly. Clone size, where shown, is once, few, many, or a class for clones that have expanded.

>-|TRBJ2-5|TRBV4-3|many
TGCGCCAGCAGCCAAGCCCCCTCTAAGACCCAGTACTTC
CASSQAPSKTQYF
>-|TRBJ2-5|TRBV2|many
TGTGCCAGCAGTGGAGACCACCAAGAGACCCAGTACTTC
CASSGDHQETQYF
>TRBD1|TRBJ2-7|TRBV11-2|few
TGTGCCAGCAGCGTCCGACAGGGGATTGTTTTCTACGAGCAGTACTTC
CASSVRQGIVFYEQYF
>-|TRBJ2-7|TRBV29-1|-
TGCAGCGTCGCGAACGAGGTCTACGAGCAGTACTTC
CSVANEVYEQYF
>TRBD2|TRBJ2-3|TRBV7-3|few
TGTGCCAGCAGCAGCAACGGGGGGGCCGGGGCCCCGCAGTATTTT
CASSSNGGAGAPQYF
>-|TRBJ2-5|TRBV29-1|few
TGCAGCGGCGTGACAGGAGGACAGACCCAGTACTTC
CSGVTGGQTQYF
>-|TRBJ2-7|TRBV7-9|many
TGTGCCAGCAGACCCGCCGGGGAGGGGGCCTACGAGCAGTACTTC
CASRPAGEGAYEQYF
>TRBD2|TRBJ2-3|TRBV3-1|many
TGTGCCAGCAGCCAAGGGACTAGCGGGCGCCGGCCAGATACGCAGTATTTT
CASSQGTSGRRPDTQYF
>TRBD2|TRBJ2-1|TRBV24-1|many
TGTGCCACCAGTCCGACTAGCGGGAGGTCCTTTGATGAGCAGTTCTTC
CATSPTSGRSFDEQFF
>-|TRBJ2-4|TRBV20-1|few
TGCAGTGCATACCACCCAGGGGTACTAGCCAAAAACATTCAGTACTTC
CSAYHPGVLAKNIQYF
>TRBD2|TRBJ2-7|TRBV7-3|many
TGTGCCAGCAGCTTAGAGGCTAGCGGGAGTTACGAGCAGTACTTC
CASSLEASGSYEQYF
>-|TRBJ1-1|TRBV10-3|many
TGTGCCATCACCTCCGGGGGTAACACTGAAGCTTTCTTT
CAITSGGNTEAFF
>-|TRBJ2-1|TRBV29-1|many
TGCAGCGGTGACAGGTACAATGAGCAGTTCTTC
CSGDRYNEQFF
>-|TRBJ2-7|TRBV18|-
TGTGCCAGCTCCGAACAGGGTTCCTACGAGCAGTACTTC
CASSEQGSYEQYF
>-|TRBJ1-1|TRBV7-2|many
TGTGCCAGCAGCTTAGCGGTGTACAGGAGGATTGGCACTGAAGCTTTCTTT
CASSLAVYRRIGTEAFF
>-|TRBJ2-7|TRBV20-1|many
TGCAGTGCTCCAGGCCCTCGGGACGAGCAGTACTTC
CSAPGPRDEQYF
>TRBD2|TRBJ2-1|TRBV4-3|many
TGCGCCAGCAGCCAAGCTGGGCTAGCGGGAGAATCCTACAATGAGCAGTTCTTC
CASSQAGLAGESYNEQFF
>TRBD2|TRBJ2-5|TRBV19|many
TGTGCCAGTAGTAGAGGGACTAGCCAAGAGACCCAGTACTTC
CASSRGTSQETQYF
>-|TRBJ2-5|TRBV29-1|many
TGCAGCGCAGCACCCGGGACAAAGGGTTCGACCCAGTACTTC
CSAAPGTKGSTQYF
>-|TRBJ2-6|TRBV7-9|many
TGTGCTTCTCTCCGGAGTGCTTCCGGGGCCAACGTCCTGACTTTC
CASLRSASGANVLTF
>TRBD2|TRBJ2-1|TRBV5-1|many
TGCGCCAGCGCGGCGGGACTAGCGAGTAATGAGCAGTTCTTC
CASAAGLASNEQFF
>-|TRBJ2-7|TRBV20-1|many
TGCAGTGCTAGAGAGGGGAGGAGGGGCTCCACCATATACGAGCAGTACTTC
CSAREGRRGSTIYEQYF
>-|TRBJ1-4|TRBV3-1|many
TGTGCCAGCAGCCAAGATGCGACAGTTAATGAAAAACTGTTTTTT
CASSQDATVNEKLFF
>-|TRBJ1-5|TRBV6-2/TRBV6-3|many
TGTGCCAGCAGATTTGGGTACACCAATCAGCCCCAGCATTTT
CASRFGYTNQPQHF
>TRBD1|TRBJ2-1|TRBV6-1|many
TGTGCCAGCAGAAGGGGACAGGAGCTTTCCTACAATGAGCAGTTCTTC
CASRRGQELSYNEQFF
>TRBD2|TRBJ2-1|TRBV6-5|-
TGTGCCAGCAGTTACTCTCAACCACTAGCGGGAGGGGTACATGAGCAGTTCTTC
CASSYSQPLAGGVHEQFF
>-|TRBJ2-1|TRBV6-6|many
TGTGCCAGCAGTTCCCTGGGTCATGAGCAGTTCTTC
CASSSLGHEQFF
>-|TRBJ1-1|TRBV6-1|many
TGTGCCAGCAGTAAGACAACTATGAACACTGAAGCTTTCTTT
CASSKTTMNTEAFF
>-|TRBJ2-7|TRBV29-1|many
TGCAGCGTTGAATCGTTAGGCGTTGAGAGCTCCTACGAGCAGTACTTC
CSVESLGVESSYEQYF
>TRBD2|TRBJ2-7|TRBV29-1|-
TGCAGCGCTTGGACTAGCGGGACTGAAGAGCGGTACTTC
CSAWTSGTEERYF
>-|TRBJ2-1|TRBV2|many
TGTGCCAGCGGTACCGGGAATTCCTACAATGAGCAGTTCTTC
CASGTGNSYNEQFF
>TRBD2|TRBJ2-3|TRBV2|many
TGTGCCACCCTGACTAGCCGCACAGATACGCAGTATTTT
CATLTSRTDTQYF
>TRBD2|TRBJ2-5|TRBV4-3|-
TGCGCCAGCAGCCCCGTGGGGACTAGCGGGAGATCGGAGGAGACCCAGTACTTC
CASSPVGTSGRSEETQYF
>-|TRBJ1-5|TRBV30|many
TGTGCCTGGAGCGGCCGGGGGGGTAGCAATCAGCCCCAGCATTTT
CAWSGRGGSNQPQHF
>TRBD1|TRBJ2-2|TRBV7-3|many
TGTGCCAGCAGCCTGCAGGACAGGGGATCGGCCGGGGAGCTGTTTTTT
CASSLQDRGSAGELFF
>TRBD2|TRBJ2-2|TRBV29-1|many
TGCAGCGTTGTGGGACTTCTAGCGGGAGGGGAGCTGTTTTTT
CSVVGLLAGGELFF
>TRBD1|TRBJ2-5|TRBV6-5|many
TGTGCCAGCAAGCTGACAGGGGGCCTCGGAGAGACCCAGTACTTC
CASKLTGGLGETQYF
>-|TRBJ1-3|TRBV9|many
TGTGCCAGCAGCGCAATAGGAGGCGGGACACCTGGAAACACCATATATTTT
CASSAIGGGTPGNTIYF
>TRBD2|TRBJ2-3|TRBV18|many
TGTGCCAGCAGCTTAGGCCTAGCGGGAGGCACAGATACGCAGTATTTT
CASSLGLAGGTDTQYF
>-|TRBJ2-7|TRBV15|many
TGTGCCACCAGCAGTCAAAGTACACGACTGGGGGCCTACGAGCAGTACTTC
CATSSQSTRLGAYEQYF
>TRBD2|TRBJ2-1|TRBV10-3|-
TGTGCCATCAGTGAGATCCCAGGGACTAGCGGGAGGAACTACAATGAGCAGTTCTTC
CAISEIPGTSGRNYNEQFF
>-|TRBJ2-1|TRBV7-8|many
TGTGCCAGCAGCCGCCAAGGGACGGGACCCTATCCGGCCTACAATGAGCAGTTCTTC
CASSRQGTGPYPAYNEQFF
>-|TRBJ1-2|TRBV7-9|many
TGTGCCAGCAGCTTAGGCGTAGGCCACTATGGCTACACCTTC
CASSLGVGHYGYTF
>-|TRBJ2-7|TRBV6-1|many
TGTGCCAGCAGTGGAATACCCGAGGCGCCCTACGAGCAGTACTTC
CASSGIPEAPYEQYF
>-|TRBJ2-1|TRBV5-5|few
TGTGCCAGCAGCTTGGTCGGGCAGAGCTCCTACAATGAGCAGTTCTTC
CASSLVGQSSYNEQFF
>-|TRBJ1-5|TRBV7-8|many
TGTGCCAGCAGCTTAGCCCCGGGGGGGGGTTCTAGCAATCAGCCCCAGCATTTT
CASSLAPGGGSSNQPQHF
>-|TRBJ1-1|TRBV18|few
TGTGCCAGCTCATTCCGGGACGGAGACACTGAAGCTTTCTTT
CASSFRDGDTEAFF
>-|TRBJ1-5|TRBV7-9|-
TGTGCCAGCAGCTTGTCGACAGGCAATCATCCCCAGCATTTT
CASSLSTGNHPQHF
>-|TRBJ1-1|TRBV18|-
TGTGCCAGCTCAGCGGGACCTGAGACTGAAGCTTTCTTT
CASSAGPETEAFF
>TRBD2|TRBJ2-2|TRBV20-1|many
TGCAGTGCTCCCGTGACTAGCGGGACCTCCACCGGGGAGCTGTTTTTT
CSAPVTSGTSTGELFF
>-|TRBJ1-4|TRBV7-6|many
TGTGCCAGCAGCTCTGAGGGTTTGTCTAATGAAAAACTGTTTTTT
CASSSEGLSNEKLFF
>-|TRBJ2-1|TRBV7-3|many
TGTGCCAGCAGCTTTGGTGGGGGCTACAATGAGCAGTTCTTC
CASSFGGGYNEQFF
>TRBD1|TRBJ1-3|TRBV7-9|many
TGTGCCAGCAGCCCGGGACAGGGTGACACCATATATTTT
CASSPGQGDTIYF
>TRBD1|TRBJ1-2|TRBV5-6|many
TGTGCCAGCAGACAGGGACAGGGATTAAACAATGGCTACACCTTC
CASRQGQGLNNGYTF
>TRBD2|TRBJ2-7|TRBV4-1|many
TGCGCCAGCACTCCGGAGCTAGCGGGAGGATACGAGCAGTACTTC
CASTPELAGGYEQYF
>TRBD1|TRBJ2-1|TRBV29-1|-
TGCAGCGTTGAATTCGGGACAGGGGCGAATGAGCAGTTCTTC
CSVEFGTGANEQFF